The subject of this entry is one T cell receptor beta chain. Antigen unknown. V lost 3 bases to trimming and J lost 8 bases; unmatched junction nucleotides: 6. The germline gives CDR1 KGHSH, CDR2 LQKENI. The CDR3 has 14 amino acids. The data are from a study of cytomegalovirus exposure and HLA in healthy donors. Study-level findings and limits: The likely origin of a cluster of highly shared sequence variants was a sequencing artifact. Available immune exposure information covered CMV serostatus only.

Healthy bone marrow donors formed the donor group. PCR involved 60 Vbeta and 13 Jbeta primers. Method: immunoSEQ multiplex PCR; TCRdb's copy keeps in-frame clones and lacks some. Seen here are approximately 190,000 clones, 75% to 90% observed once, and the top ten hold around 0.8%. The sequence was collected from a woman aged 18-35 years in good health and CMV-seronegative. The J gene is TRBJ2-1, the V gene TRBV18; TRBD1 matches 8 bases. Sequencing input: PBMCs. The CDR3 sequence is CASSPQTGVDEQFF. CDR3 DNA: TGTGCCAGCTCACCTCAGACAGGGGTCGATGAGCAGTTCTTC.